The rows below give T cell receptor beta chains drawn from one sample of a study of cytomegalovirus exposure and HLA in healthy donors. Sequenced by immunoSEQ multiplex PCR; TCRdb stores in-frame clones only, minus some. The sample includes about 60,000 clones, less than 85% seen only once; the top ten take roughly a fifth. The sequencing input was PBMCs. All receptors derive from a woman aged 55-69 years in good health and CMV-seropositive. Both conserved end residues are part of each CDR3. The D gene is left open where the match is weak. The size entry is marked missing in some rows and otherwise reads once, few, many or a size class.

j_call d_call clone_size v_call cdr3_nt cdr3_aa
TRBJ2-3 - - TRBV5-1 TGCGCCAGCAGCCCGGGACACAACACAGATACGCAGTATTTT CASSPGHNTDTQYF
TRBJ2-1 TRBD2 few TRBV6-1 TGTGCCAGCAGTGAAAACGGACTAGCGGGGGGCAATGAGCAGTTCTTC CASSENGLAGGNEQFF
TRBJ1-5 - - TRBV2 TGTGCCAGCAGTGATTTCGGGAGGTTCAATCAGCCCCAGCATTTT CASSDFGRFNQPQHF
TRBJ2-5 - - TRBV25-1 TGTGCCAGCAGTGAATATCAGAGGGCCCAAGAGACCCAGTACTTC CASSEYQRAQETQYF
TRBJ1-5 - - TRBV18 TGTGCCAGCTCACCACCAAATCTGGCTGGCAATCAGCCCCAGCATTTT CASSPPNLAGNQPQHF
TRBJ2-1 - - TRBV7-2 TGTGCCAGCAGCTTAGCGCTGGGGGGCTCCTACAATGAGCAGTTCTTC CASSLALGGSYNEQFF
TRBJ1-1 TRBD1 once TRBV5-1 TGCGCCAGCAGCTTAGGACAGGGAGGAGTCACTGAAGCTTTCTTT CASSLGQGGVTEAFF
TRBJ1-5 TRBD1 - TRBV25-1 TGTGCCAGCAGGGGGACAGGGCTCAATCAGCCCCAGCATTTT CASRGTGLNQPQHF
TRBJ2-1 - - TRBV6-6 TGTGCCAGCAGTTACTCGAGGGCGGGCGCGGATGAGCAGTTCTTC CASSYSRAGADEQFF
TRBJ2-7 - - TRBV7-2 TGTGCCAGCAGCTTACTGGACCTGGGGGCGCTGAGGGAGCAGTACTTC CASSLLDLGALREQYF
TRBJ2-7 - - TRBV6-5 TGTGCCAGCAGTCCGCCGCGGGACCGAACCTACGAGCAGTACTTC CASSPPRDRTYEQYF
TRBJ2-5 TRBD2 - TRBV6-1 TGTGCCAGCAGTGACGTTATGGGAGGGGAGACCCAGTACTTC CASSDVMGGETQYF
TRBJ1-5 - - TRBV7-2 TGTGCCAGCAGCAGCGGGAAGGGCAATCAGCCCCAGCATTTT CASSSGKGNQPQHF
TRBJ2-1 TRBD2 - TRBV5-1 TGCGCCAGCAGCTTGACTAGCGGGGCCAATGAGCAGTTCTTC CASSLTSGANEQFF
TRBJ2-3 - - TRBV7-2 TGTGCCAGCAGCCCGACAGGGACTAGCACAGATACGCAGTATTTT CASSPTGTSTDTQYF
TRBJ2-2 - few TRBV6-4 TGTGCCAGCAGTGACTCCAGTGGCACCGGGGAGCTGTTTTTT CASSDSSGTGELFF
TRBJ1-2 - few TRBV6-5 TGTGCCAGCAGTGGCGGGACCGACTTGGGGGGCTACACCTTC CASSGGTDLGGYTF
TRBJ1-1 - - TRBV7-9 TGTGCCAGCAGCTTCCACATGAACACTGAAGCTTTCTTT CASSFHMNTEAFF
TRBJ2-5 - - TRBV5-1 TGCGCCAGCAGCTTACAGGGTAGGGGTCAGGGAGAGACCCAGTACTTC CASSLQGRGQGETQYF
TRBJ1-2 TRBD1 few TRBV4-3 TGCGCCAGCAGCCAAGATGTGACAGGGGTTTACCCCTATGGCTACACCTTC CASSQDVTGVYPYGYTF
TRBJ1-1 - - TRBV18 TGTGCCAGCTCACCGGGGGACAATGAAGCTTTCTTT CASSPGDNEAFF
TRBJ2-7 - few TRBV7-5 TGTGCCAGAAGCTTAGACGGGGGGGCCGGCGAGCAGTACTTC CARSLDGGAGEQYF
TRBJ1-2 TRBD1 - TRBV7-9 TGTGCCAGCAGCCCGGGACAGGTTAAGAGTGGCTACACCTTC CASSPGQVKSGYTF
TRBJ2-7 TRBD1 - TRBV4-3 TGCGCCAGCAGCCAAACCTGGACAGGGGGCGGATTCTACGAGCAGTACTTC CASSQTWTGGGFYEQYF
TRBJ2-2 - - TRBV10-1 TGCGCCAGCAGATCCGGTGAAAACACCGGGGAGCTGTTTTTT CASRSGENTGELFF
TRBJ2-7 - - TRBV10-3 TGTGCCATCAGTGGAGGAGACGAGCAGTACTTC CAISGGDEQYF